A single T cell receptor beta chain is shown here with its context. A few counts support this clone. Its antigen is not yet known. Per-base quality was not reported, and no clone a single base away is much larger than it. Deletion took 5 bases off V and 13 bases off J, with a span of 17 bases between the germline ends. From cysteine to phenylalanine, the CDR3 is 12 amino acids long. The retained sequence is limited to the CDR3, 36 bases, with the frame set at the first base. From a lookup of the germline V gene (reference sequence), CDR1 and CDR2 are SEHNR and FQNEAQ. Donors were healthy HIV-negative adults with no recently reported acute infections or vaccinations. Every donor was a Caucasian adult residing in Nashville, Tennessee, USA. Magnetic negative selection was used to enrich CD4+ T cells, after which naive cells were positively selected on CD45RA and the negative fraction became the memory subset. After blood collection by leukapheresis, PBMCs were isolated using Ficoll-Histopaque density gradient centrifugation and then cryopreserved in the vapor phase of liquid nitrogen. Purity and quantity of every magnetically sorted T cell population were checked by analytical flow cytometry. Genomic DNA was isolated from each sorted fraction and quantified by UV absorbance on a Nanodrop 2000c.

The data were taken from a study of shared clonotypes between healthy human individuals (dated by TCRdb to the early 2020s). Background on the whole study: The cohort included three men and two women between 18 and 49 years of age. For each donor, CD4 naive and CD4 memory were each given three plates, CD8 naive was given two plates, and CD8 memory was given one plate. To increase sequencing depth and limit assay-specific biases, different laboratories used diverse techniques to prepare libraries and sequence TCR repertoires. Between about 0.94 and 8.9 billion PBMCs per donor were obtained by leukapheresis. To estimate repertoire size and how much clonotypes are shared between individuals, the study performed deep sequencing of blood TCR repertoires from about five healthy adults.

What the study reported, not specific to this receptor: The genetic and exposure-history diversity represented was limited by the small number of donors. Estimated clonotype richness was generally larger for naive than for memory subsets. Even with the large sequencing depth, rarefaction of the sorted-subset datasets indicated that sequencing was incomplete. Sampling was limited to blood, and TCR repertoires in tissue likely differ from TCR repertoires in blood. Across four donors, around 5% of naive CD4, over 3% of naive CD8, about 2% of memory CD4, and under 0.45% of memory CD8 clonotypes were shared. Based on pairwise subsampling, the degree of clonotype sharing among donors was expected to be affected by sequencing depth. Compared with non-shared clonotypes, clonotypes shared by all four sorted-subset donors had higher generation probabilities.

Using the deep immunoSEQ assay, TCR CDR3 regions were amplified from genomic DNA by multiplex PCR. Extracted genomic DNA from each cell subset was distributed evenly across all wells of several immunoSEQ 96-well plates, and each plate was treated as a replicate. For sorted subsets, 150 to 250 ng genomic DNA, equal to tens of thousands of T cell genomes, was loaded into each replicate PCR. The purified libraries were quantified using a Qubit 3.0 fluorometer, sized with a Bioanalyzer 2100, and then quantified again using the KAPA Library Quantification kit. Every immunoSEQ 96-well plate was sequenced on a separate single-read 150-cycle Illumina NextSeq 550 flow cell. The source study handled its data this way. Because the immunoSEQ output held only junctional sequences and lacked quality scores, the filtering could not match the filtering applied to full-length reads. To assign V/J genes and CDR3, sequences were annotated against IMGT germline references using PyIR, a Python wrapper for IgBLAST v1.9. Reads were removed for weak V/J assignments (E-value above 1e-6), missing CDR3, stop codons, out-of-frame junctions, or ambiguous translated residues. V3J clonotypes were defined by identical inferred V gene, J gene, and CDR3 amino acid sequence. The percentage overlap between two repertoires was calculated by dividing the number of shared unique clonotypes by the size of the smaller repertoire. RTK rarefaction, the Chao1 estimator, and Recon v2.1 estimates of unobserved clonotypes were used to assess repertoire richness. For all TCRbeta clonotypes obtained by the gDNA method from a few donors, generation probabilities were computed with OLGA. Not all clones reach the TCRdb copy of this immuneACCESS table, which keeps in-frame sequences only. Checked studies attribute under half of the gap to unresolved V genes and leave the rest unexplained. The D gene and trimming were derived from the DNA, and the V and J assignments and clone size from that table. The sample data list roughly 500,000 clones, and about 96% of these were observed just once. The ten largest clones represent 0.055% to 0.075% of the sample.

The clonotype originates from a woman aged 25 to 45 in good health. Material: naive CD4+ T cells sorted from blood. The cell subset or site label here, explained by the study, means: CD45RA+ positively selected. The V and J segments used are TRBV7-9 and TRBJ1-2; the D gene is possibly TRBD1, with 5 bases matching. The DNA sequence follows: TGTGCCAGCAGCCTCGAGTGGAGGGGTGGCACCTTC. It translates as CASSLEWRGGTF.